The 8 T cell receptor beta chains below were found in one sample sequenced in a study of T cells after yellow fever vaccination. TCRdb processed the 5' RACE reads anew with MiXCR; each CDR3 protein has one entry. There are roughly 350,000 distinct CDR3 sequences in the sample; 4.1% occur only once, and 20% to 25% lies in the top ten. Source: PBMCs, taken 5 days after the yellow fever booster vaccination. The origin of the receptors is a young man who received the YFV17D yellow fever vaccine.

At least ten counts were recorded for this clonotype. The rearrangement links TRBV10-2 to TRBJ2-1, with 12 bases that match TRBD2. The germline V gene has CDR1 WSHSY and CDR2 SAAADI. The CDR3 has 15 amino acids. Losses at the gene ends were 5 bases for V and 7 bases for J; bases not matched to a gene: 6. The CDR3 sequence: CASSSLAGGWNEQFF. The CDR3 DNA follows: TGCGCCAGCAGTTCGCTAGCGGGGGGGTGGAATGAGCAGTTCTTC.

The genes are TRBV6-5 and TRBJ2-3; possibly TRBD2 for D (6 bases). The CDR3 is 14 amino acids. Trimming left V 3 bases short and J 8 bases short, with 15 bases between. Germline-derived CDR1 and CDR2 are MNHEY and SVGAGI. The CDR3: CASSYLPLGGTQYF. In DNA, the CDR3 is TGTGCCAGCAGTTATTTACCATTGGGGGGTACGCAGTATTTT.

This chain links TRBV11-2 with TRBJ1-2; 8 bases are a match to TRBD1. This CDR3 spans 14 amino acids. Germline V lookup: CDR1 SGHAT, CDR2 FQNNGV. The J segment lost 8 bases and the V segment lost 3 bases, leaving 8 bases of the junction unmatched. CDR3 bases: TGTGCCAGCAGCTTTAGGCCAGGGGGCGAAGGCTACACCTTC. As protein: CASSFRPGGEGYTF.

This clonotype was counted ten times or more. At one end the junction does not follow the germline gene, possibly because of a read error. The rearrangement joins TRBV5-6 to TRBJ2-5, with TRBD2 as a possible D gene (6 bases). CDR3 length: 14 residues. Germline V gives CDR1 SGHDT, CDR2 YYEEEE. Written as DNA, the CDR3 is TGCGCCAGCAGCTTGGGAGGCGGACAAGAGACCCAGTACTTC. It translates to CASSLGGGQETQYF.

At least ten counts were recorded for this clonotype. This rearrangement joins TRBV5-1 to TRBJ2-7; D perhaps matches TRBD2 (5 bases). CDR3 length: 15 residues. The V end lost 0 bases, the J end lost 3 bases, and 13 bases lay between the germline ends. Germline V CDR1 and CDR2: SGHRS, YFSETQ. DNA of the CDR3: TGCGCCAGCAGCTTGGGTCATCGAGGGTTCTACGAGCAGTACTTC. Amino acid sequence: CASSLGHRGFYEQYF. The variable domain in full, with the rest retrieved from reference TRBV5-1 and TRBJ2-7, is KAGVTQTPRYLIKTRGQQVTLSCSPISGHRSVSWYQQTPGQGLQFLFEYFSETQRNKGNFPGRFSGRQFSNSRSEMNVSTLELGDSALYLCASSLGHRGFYEQYFGPGTRLTVT.

This clonotype has more than one count but fewer than ten. The chain is built from TRBV20-1 and TRBJ2-3; D is unresolved. This CDR3 is 14 amino acids long. Germline V gene data show CDR1 as DFQATT and CDR2 as SNEGSKA (reference sequence). V was clipped by 0 bases and J by 4 bases, with 11 bases between them. The CDR3 bases are TGCAGTGCTAGAGAAGGATTTTCACCAGATACGCAGTATTTT. Its protein is CSAREGFSPDTQYF.

The chain employs TRBV29-1 and TRBJ2-1; D is ambiguous. The germline gives CDR1 SQVTM, CDR2 ANQGSEA. This CDR3 contains 11 residues. The germline V and J ends were trimmed by 2 bases and 7 bases, with 6 bases remaining between them. CDR3 DNA: TGCAGCGTTGAACCCCGGAATGAGCAGTTCTTC. Amino acids: CSVEPRNEQFF.

This clonotype has a count of ten or more. An end of the junction does not agree with germline; a read error may underlie this. The J gene is TRBJ2-3, the V gene TRBV7-7, with TRBD1 as a possible D gene (6 bases). The CDR3 loop spans 17 amino acids. Germline CDR1 and CDR2: SSHAT and FNYEAQ (reference sequence). The CDR3 protein is CASSLEYLGTHTDTQYF. The CDR3 nucleotides read TGTGCTAGCAGCTTAGAGTATTTGGGGACACACACAGATACGCAGTATTTT.